This TCR beta chain was recovered during a study of CD8+CD57+ T cells in acquired aplastic anemia. Trimming at V came to 7 bases and at J to 0 bases, leaving 4 bases not matched to a gene. Germline V gene lookup returns CDR1 SGHVS and CDR2 FQNEAQ. The CDR3 is 14 residues long. Findings of the study overall: Overlapping CD8+ CDR3 repertoires of patients and controls contained under 35 shared sequences.

The authors sequenced patients whose flow cytometry had shown CD8+CD57+ cell expansion. The study profiled TCR beta VDJ and CDR3 using genomic DNA as template. TCRdb reprocessed the reads with MiXCR, giving one entry per CDR3 protein. The repertoire holds about 290,000 distinct CDR3 sequences, with roughly 53% as singletons. In the case of this clonotype: The antigen remains unidentified.

The origin of this receptor is a human donor with aplastic anemia. V usage is TRBV7-8 and J usage is TRBJ2-3; 7 bases match TRBD2. The sequencing sample was made of sorted CD4+, CD8+, or CD8+CD57+ T cells (not recorded which) from PBMCs. The CDR3 DNA sequence: TGTGCCAGCATGGATAGCGGGAGCACAGATACGCAGTATTTT. Protein product: CASMDSGSTDTQYF.